Included here is one T cell receptor beta chain sequence, with context. Its antigen is still unknown. This entry comes from a study of long-term antiretroviral therapy in people with HIV. Overall study findings and caveats: Clones showing expansion before ART dominated the repertoire at all time points. Post-ART, diversity grew, though it stayed under transplant donor control levels.

Before DNA extraction, roughly 0.85-10 million cryopreserved PBMC were held in the samples. A v3.0 immunoSEQ assay was performed at survey level. Generated by immunoSEQ multiplex PCR, the TCRdb table keeps only in-frame clones and is missing some. This table holds 30,000 to 45,000 clones, 80% found once. V was trimmed by 5 bases and J by 6 bases, leaving 19 bases between them. The CDR3 covers 15 residues. Looked up from germline, CDR1 is SGHVS and CDR2 is FQNEAQ. V gene TRBV7-8 combines with J gene TRBJ1-1; D perhaps matches TRBD1 (6 bases). Specimen: unsorted PBMCs, collected 3.4 years after starting antiretroviral therapy. The receptor comes from a man under 40 with HIV. In nucleotides, the CDR3 is TGTGCCAGCAGCCCGCAGGGGAGGGTCGGTGCTGAAGCTTTCTTT. Protein sequence: CASSPQGRVGAEAFF.